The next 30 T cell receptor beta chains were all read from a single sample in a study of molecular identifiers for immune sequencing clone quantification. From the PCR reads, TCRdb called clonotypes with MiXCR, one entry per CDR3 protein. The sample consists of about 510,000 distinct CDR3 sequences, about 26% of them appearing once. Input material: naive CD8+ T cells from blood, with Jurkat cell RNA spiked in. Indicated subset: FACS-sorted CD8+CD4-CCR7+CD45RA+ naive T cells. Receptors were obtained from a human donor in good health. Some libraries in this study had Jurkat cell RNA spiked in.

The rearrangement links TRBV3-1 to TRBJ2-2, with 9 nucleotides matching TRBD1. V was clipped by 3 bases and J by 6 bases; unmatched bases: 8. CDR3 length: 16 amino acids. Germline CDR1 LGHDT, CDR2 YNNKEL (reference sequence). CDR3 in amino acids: CASSQEGTGKPGELFF. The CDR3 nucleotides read TGTGCCAGCAGCCAGGAAGGGACAGGGAAGCCCGGGGAGCTGTTTTTT.

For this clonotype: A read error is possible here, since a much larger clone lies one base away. As DNA, the CDR3 is TGTGCCAGCAGTGGCGGGGGAAAGTACGAGCAGTACTTC. Translated: CASSGGGKYEQYF. The chain carries TRBV2 and TRBJ2-7; 7 positions agree with TRBD2. Unmatched junction bases numbered 4, after V lost 4 bases and J lost 4 bases. The CDR3 covers 13 residues. The V gene's germline CDR1 is SNHLY and CDR2 FYNNEI. The complete variable domain, with remaining parts taken from reference TRBV2 and TRBJ2-7, reads EPEVTQTPSHQVTQMGQEVILRCVPISNHLYFYWYRQILGQKVEFLVSFYNNEISEKSEIFDDQFSVERPDGSNFTLKIRSTKLEDSAMYFCASSGGGKYEQYFGPGTRLTVT.

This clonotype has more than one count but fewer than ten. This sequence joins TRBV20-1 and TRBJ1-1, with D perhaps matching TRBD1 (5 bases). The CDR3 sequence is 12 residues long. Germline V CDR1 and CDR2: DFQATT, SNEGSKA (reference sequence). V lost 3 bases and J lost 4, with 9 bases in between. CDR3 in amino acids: CSASRGGTEAFF. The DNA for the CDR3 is TGCAGTGCTAGCCGGGGGGGCACTGAAGCTTTCTTT.

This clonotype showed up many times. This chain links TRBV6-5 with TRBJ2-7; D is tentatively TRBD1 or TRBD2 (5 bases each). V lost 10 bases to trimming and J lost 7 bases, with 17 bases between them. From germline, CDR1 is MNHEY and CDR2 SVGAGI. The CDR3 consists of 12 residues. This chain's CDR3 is CATGASGHEQYF. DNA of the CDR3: TGTGCCACCGGGGCTTCAGGGCATGAGCAGTACTTC.

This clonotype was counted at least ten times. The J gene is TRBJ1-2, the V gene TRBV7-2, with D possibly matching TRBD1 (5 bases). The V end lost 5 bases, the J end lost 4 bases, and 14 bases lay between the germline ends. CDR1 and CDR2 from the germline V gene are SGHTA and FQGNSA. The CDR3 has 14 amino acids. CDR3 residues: CASSHYQGIYGYTF. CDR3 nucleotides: TGTGCCAGCAGCCACTACCAGGGAATCTATGGCTACACCTTC. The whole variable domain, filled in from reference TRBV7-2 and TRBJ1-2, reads GAGVSQSPSNKVTEKGKDVELRCDPISGHTALYWYRQSLGQGLEFLIYFQGNSAPDKSGLPSDRFSAERTGGSVSTLTIQRTQQEDSAVYLCASSHYQGIYGYTFGSGTRLTVV.

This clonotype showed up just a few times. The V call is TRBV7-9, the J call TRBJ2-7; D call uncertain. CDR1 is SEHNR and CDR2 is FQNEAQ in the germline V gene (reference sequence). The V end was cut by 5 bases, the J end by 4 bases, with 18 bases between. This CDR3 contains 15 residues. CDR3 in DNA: TGTGCCAGCAGCCCGTCACAAGGCTCGAAATACGAGCAGTACTTC. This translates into CASSPSQGSKYEQYF. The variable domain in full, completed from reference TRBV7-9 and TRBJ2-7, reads DTGVSQNPRHKITKRGQNVTFRCDPISEHNRLYWYRQTLGQGPEFLTYFQNEAQLEKSRLLSDRFSAERPKGSFSTLEIQRTEQGDSAMYLCASSPSQGSKYEQYFGPGTRLTVT.

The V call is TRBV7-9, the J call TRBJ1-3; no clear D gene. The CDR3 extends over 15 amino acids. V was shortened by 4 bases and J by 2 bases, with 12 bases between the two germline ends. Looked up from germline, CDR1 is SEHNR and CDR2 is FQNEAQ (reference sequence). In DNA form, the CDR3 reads TGTGCCAGCAGCTATGAACAGCAAGCTGGAAACACCATATATTTT. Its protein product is CASSYEQQAGNTIYF.

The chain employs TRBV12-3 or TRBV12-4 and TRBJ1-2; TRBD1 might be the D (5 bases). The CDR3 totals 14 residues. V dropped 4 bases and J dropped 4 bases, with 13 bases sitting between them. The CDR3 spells CASSSLGRVYGYTF. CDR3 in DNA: TGTGCCAGCAGTTCCCTGGGCAGGGTCTATGGCTACACCTTC.

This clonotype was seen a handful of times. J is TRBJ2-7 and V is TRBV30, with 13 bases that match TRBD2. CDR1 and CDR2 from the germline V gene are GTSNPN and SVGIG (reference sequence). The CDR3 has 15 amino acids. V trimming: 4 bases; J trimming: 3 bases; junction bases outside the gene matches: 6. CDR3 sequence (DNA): TGTGCCTGGACCGACGGGACTAGCGGGAACTACGAGCAGTACTTC. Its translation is CAWTDGTSGNYEQYF.

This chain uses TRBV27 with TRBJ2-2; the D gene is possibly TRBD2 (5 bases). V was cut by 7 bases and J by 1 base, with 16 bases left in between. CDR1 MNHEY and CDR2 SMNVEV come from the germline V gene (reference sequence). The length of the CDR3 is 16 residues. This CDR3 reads CASTINPGMNTGELFF. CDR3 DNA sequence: TGTGCCAGCACCATTAACCCGGGAATGAACACCGGGGAGCTGTTTTTT.

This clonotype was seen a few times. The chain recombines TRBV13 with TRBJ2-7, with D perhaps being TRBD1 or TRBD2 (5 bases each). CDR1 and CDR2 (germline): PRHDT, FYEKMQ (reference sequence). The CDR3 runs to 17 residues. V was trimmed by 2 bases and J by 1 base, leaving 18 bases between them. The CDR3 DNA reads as TGTGCCAGCAGCTTAAGGGTGCCCAGGGACGGATCCTACGAGCAGTACTTC. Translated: CASSLRVPRDGSYEQYF.

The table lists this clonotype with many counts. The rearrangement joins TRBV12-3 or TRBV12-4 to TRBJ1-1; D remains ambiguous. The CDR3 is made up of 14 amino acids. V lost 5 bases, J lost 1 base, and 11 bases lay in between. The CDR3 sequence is CASSGDGSNTEAFF. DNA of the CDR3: TGTGCCAGCAGTGGTGACGGGTCGAACACTGAAGCTTTCTTT.

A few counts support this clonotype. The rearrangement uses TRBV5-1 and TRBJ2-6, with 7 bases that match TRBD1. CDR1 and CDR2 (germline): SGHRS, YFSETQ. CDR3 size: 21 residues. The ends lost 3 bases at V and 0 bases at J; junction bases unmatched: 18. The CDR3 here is CASSSGQAGLLGFSGANVLTF. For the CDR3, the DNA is TGCGCCAGCAGCTCCGGACAGGCCGGTCTTCTGGGGTTCTCTGGGGCCAACGTCCTGACTTTC.

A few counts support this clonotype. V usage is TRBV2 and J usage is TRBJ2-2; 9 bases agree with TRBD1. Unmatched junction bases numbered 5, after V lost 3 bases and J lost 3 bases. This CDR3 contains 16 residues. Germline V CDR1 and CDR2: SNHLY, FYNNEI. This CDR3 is CASSDTGGAYTGELFF. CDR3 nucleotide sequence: TGTGCCAGCAGTGATACAGGGGGCGCGTACACCGGGGAGCTGTTTTTT. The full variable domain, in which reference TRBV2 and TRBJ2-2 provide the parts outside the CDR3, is EPEVTQTPSHQVTQMGQEVILRCVPISNHLYFYWYRQILGQKVEFLVSFYNNEISEKSEIFDDQFSVERPDGSNFTLKIRSTKLEDSAMYFCASSDTGGAYTGELFFGEGSRLTVL.

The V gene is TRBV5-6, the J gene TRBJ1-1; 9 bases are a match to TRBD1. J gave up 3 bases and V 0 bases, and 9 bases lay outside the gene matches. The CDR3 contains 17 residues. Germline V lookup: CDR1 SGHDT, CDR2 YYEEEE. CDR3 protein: CASSLGTGAGIDTEAFF. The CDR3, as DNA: TGTGCCAGCAGCTTGGGGACAGGGGCAGGGATTGACACTGAAGCTTTCTTT.

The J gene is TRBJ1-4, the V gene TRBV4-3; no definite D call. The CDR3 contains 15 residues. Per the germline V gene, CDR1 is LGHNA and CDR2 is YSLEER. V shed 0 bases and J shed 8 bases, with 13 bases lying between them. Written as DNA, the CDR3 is TGCGCCAGCAGCCAAGATCAAGTGGTTCGAGAAAAACTGTTTTTT. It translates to CASSQDQVVREKLFF.

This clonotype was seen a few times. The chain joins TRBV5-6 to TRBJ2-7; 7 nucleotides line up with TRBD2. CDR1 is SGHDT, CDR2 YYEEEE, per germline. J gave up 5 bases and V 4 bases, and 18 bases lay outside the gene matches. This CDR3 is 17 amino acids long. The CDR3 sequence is CASSRSIGGGSSDEQYF. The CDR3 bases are TGTGCCAGCAGCCGCTCGATCGGCGGGGGATCCAGCGACGAGCAGTACTTC. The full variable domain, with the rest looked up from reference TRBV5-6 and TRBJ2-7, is DAGVTQSPTHLIKTRGQQVTLRCSPKSGHDTVSWYQQALGQGPQFIFQYYEEEERQRGNFPDRFSGHQFPNYSSELNVNALLLGDSALYLCASSRSIGGGSSDEQYFGPGTRLTVT.

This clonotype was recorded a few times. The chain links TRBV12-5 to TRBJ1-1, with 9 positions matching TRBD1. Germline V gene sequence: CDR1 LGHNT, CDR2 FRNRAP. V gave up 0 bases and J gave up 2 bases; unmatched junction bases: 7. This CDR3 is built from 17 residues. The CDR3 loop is CASGLVGQGGINTEAFF. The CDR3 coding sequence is TGTGCTAGTGGTTTGGTGGGACAGGGAGGGATAAACACTGAAGCTTTCTTT. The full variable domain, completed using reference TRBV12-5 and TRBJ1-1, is DARVTQTPRHKVTEMGQEVTMRCQPILGHNTVFWYRQTMMQGLELLAYFRNRAPLDDSGMPKDRFSAEMPDATLATLKIQPSEPRDSAVYFCASGLVGQGGINTEAFFGQGTRLTVV.

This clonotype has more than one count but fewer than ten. CDR3 protein: CASSAGLAGAVEQYF. The CDR3 DNA is TGTGCCAGCAGCGCGGGACTAGCGGGAGCGGTCGAGCAGTACTTC. The gene calls are TRBV7-6 and TRBJ2-7; 14 nucleotides match TRBD2. The CDR3 is made up of 15 amino acids. From germline, CDR1 is SGHVS and CDR2 FNYEAQ. The ends lost 5 bases at V and 6 bases at J; junction bases unmatched: 6.

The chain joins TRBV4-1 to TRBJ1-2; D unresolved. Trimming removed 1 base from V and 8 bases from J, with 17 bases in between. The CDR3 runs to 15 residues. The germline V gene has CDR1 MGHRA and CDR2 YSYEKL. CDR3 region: CASSQVVLGSQGYTF. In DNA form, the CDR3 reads TGCGCCAGCAGCCAAGTTGTGCTGGGGTCTCAGGGCTACACCTTC.

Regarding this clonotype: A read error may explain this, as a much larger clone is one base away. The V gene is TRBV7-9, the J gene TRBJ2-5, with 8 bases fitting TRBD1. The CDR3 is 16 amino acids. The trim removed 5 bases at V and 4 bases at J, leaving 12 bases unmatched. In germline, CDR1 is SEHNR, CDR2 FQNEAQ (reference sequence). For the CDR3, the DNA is TGTGCCAGCAGCCTATACTTGGGACAGGCCCGAGAGACCCAGTACTTC. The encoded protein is CASSLYLGQARETQYF.

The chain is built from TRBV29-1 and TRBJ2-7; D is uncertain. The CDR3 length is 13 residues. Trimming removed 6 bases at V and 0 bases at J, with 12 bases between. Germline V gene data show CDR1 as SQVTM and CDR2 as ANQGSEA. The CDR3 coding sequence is TGCAGCGTGGAGTTGTCGAGCTCCTACGAGCAGTACTTC. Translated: CSVELSSSYEQYF.

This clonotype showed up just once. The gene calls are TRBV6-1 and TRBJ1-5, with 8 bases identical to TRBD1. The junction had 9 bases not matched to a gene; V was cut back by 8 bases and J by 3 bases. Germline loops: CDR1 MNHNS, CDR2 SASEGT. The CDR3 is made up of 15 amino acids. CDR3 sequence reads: CASAQGDNTNQPQHF. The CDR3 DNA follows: TGTGCCAGCGCACAGGGGGATAATACCAATCAGCCCCAGCATTTT.

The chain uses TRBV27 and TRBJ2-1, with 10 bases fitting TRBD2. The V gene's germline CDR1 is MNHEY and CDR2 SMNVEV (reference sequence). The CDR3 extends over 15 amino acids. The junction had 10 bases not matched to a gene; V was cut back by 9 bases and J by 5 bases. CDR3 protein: CASTKRGGSHNEQFF. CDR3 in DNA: TGTGCCAGTACAAAGCGGGGGGGCTCTCACAATGAGCAGTTCTTC.

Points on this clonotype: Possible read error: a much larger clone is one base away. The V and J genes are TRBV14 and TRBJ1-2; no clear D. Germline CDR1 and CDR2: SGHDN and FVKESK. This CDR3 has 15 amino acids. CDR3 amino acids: CASSQEGLTMYGNTF. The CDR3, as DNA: TGTGCCAGCAGCCAAGAAGGGCTGACGATGTATGGCAACACCTTC.

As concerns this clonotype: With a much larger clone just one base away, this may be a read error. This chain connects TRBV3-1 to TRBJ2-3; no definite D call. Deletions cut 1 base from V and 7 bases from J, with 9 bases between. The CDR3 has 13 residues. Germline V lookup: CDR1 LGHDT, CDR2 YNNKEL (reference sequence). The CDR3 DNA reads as TGTGCCAGCAGCCAAGCAAATGGATATACGCAGTATTTT. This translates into CASSQANGYTQYF.

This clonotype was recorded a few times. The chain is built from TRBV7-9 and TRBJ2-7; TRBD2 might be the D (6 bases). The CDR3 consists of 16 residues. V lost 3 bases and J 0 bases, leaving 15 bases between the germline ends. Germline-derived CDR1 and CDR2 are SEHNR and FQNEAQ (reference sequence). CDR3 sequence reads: CASSFAGGEASYEQYF. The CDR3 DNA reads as TGTGCCAGCAGCTTCGCAGGTGGGGAGGCCTCCTACGAGCAGTACTTC.

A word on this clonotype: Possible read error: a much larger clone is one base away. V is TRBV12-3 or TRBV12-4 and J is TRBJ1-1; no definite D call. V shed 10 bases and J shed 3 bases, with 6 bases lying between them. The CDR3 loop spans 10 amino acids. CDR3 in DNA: TGTGCCATCCTAGACACTGAAGCTTTCTTT. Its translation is CAILDTEAFF.

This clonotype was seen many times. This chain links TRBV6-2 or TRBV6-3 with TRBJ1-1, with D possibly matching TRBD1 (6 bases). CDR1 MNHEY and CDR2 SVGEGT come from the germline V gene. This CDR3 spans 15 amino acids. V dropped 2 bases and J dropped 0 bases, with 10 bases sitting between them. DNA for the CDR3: TGTGCCAGCAGTTACGTACAGGGACTGAACACTGAAGCTTTCTTT. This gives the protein CASSYVQGLNTEAFF.

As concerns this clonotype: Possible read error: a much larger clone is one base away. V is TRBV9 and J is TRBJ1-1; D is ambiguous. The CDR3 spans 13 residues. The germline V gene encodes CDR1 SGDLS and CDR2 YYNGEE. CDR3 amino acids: CASSGTERTETFF. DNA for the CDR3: TGTGCCAGCAGCGGGACCGAACGCACTGAAACTTTCTTT.